This T cell receptor beta chain stems from a study of identical twins. The CDR3 runs to 14 residues. The germline gives CDR1 MNHNS, CDR2 SASEGT. V was pared by 10 bases and J by 4 bases, with 8 bases of the junction left unmatched. TCRdb reprocessed the 5' RACE reads with MiXCR, giving one entry per CDR3 protein. The data show just over 500,000 distinct CDR3 sequences, roughly 21% seen once. This same sample was also part of a study on T cells expressing NK-cell markers.

The source of this sequence is a young woman in good health. This chain uses TRBV6-1 with TRBJ1-1; the match to TRBD1 covers 11 bases. Sequenced sample: CD4+ T cells sorted from blood. CDR3 nucleotide sequence: TGTGCCAATCCGGGACAGGGGGATTGCACTGAAGCTTTCTTT. It yields the protein CANPGQGDCTEAFF.